A single sample gave rise to the 30 T cell receptor beta chains below, sequenced in a study of T cells in pancreatic ductal adenocarcinoma. No neoadjuvant therapy was given to the selected pancreatic ductal adenocarcinoma patients before their surgery. Generated by immunoSEQ multiplex PCR, the TCRdb table keeps only in-frame clones and is missing some. The sample lists about 30,000 clones, about 92% occurring once. The sequenced sample was PBMCs. All receptors derive from a human donor with pancreatic ductal adenocarcinoma.

V and J are TRBV7-2 and TRBJ2-2; 9 positions agree with TRBD1. This CDR3 is 17 amino acids long. Germline V gene data show CDR1 as SGHTA and CDR2 as FQGNSA. With V trimmed by 5 bases and J by 3 bases, 10 bases remained unmatched. The CDR3 coding sequence is TGTGCCAGCAGCCGGGACAGGGTGGATGAGTACACCGGGGAGCTGTTTTTT. It specifies CASSRDRVDEYTGELFF.

V is TRBV9 and J is TRBJ2-4; the D gene is possibly TRBD2 (6 bases). Trimming stripped 3 bases from V and 6 bases from J, with 13 bases between. The length of the CDR3 is 14 residues. Germline V gene lookup returns CDR1 SGDLS and CDR2 YYNGEE. The CDR3 nucleotides are TGTGCCAGCAGCGGCGGAGGGCGACTAAACATTCAGTACTTC. Its protein is CASSGGGRLNIQYF.

The rearrangement joins TRBV2 to TRBJ1-1; 7 bases line up with TRBD1. This CDR3 contains 15 residues. The trim removed 11 bases at V and 5 bases at J, leaving 17 bases unmatched. CDR1 is SNHLY and CDR2 is FYNNEI in the germline V gene. The CDR3 DNA follows: TGTGCCGCTGGCGCTAGGGGGCGCCGGTTTACTGAAGCTTTCTTT. Translation: CAAGARGRRFTEAFF. The full variable domain, with the rest looked up from reference TRBV2 and TRBJ1-1, is EPEVTQTPSHQVTQMGQEVILRCVPISNHLYFYWYRQILGQKVEFLVSFYNNEISEKSEIFDDQFSVERPDGSNFTLKIRSTKLEDSAMYFCAAGARGRRFTEAFFGQGTRLTVV.

The V and J genes are TRBV10-3 and TRBJ1-1, with no clear D. Germline assignment: CDR1 ENHRY and CDR2 SYGVKD. The CDR3 length is 12 residues. Trimming cost V 3 bases and J 4 bases, with 6 bases left between them. CDR3 bases: TGTGCCATCAGTGACAAGGTCACTGAAGCTTTCTTT. Amino acids: CAISDKVTEAFF.

This chain links TRBV7-9 with TRBJ2-7; TRBD2 is a possible D gene (5 bases). CDR1 is SEHNR, CDR2 FQNEAQ, per germline (reference sequence). With 5 bases removed from V and 2 bases from J, the gap between germline ends came to 13 bases. The CDR3 extends over 14 amino acids. The CDR3 region is CASSDTGRTYEQYF. Here the CDR3 DNA reads TGTGCCAGCAGCGACACGGGGAGAACCTACGAGCAGTACTTC.

This clone was recorded only once. The chain links TRBV5-4 to TRBJ2-3; TRBD2 matches at 7 bases. The CDR3 totals 15 residues. V shed 1 base and J 3 bases; nucleotides not matched to a gene: 5. The germline CDR1 and CDR2 sequences are SGHNT and YYREEE (reference sequence). The CDR3 sequence is CASSLSSGWTDTQYF. The CDR3 bases are TGTGCCAGCAGCTTGAGTAGCGGGTGGACAGATACGCAGTATTTT.

CDR3 nucleotides: TGTGCCAGCAGCTCTAGGACAGGGAGGAAGGGGAATGAGCAGTTCTTC. Encoded protein: CASSSRTGRKGNEQFF. The V call is TRBV21-1, the J call TRBJ2-1; TRBD1 is the table's D call and was not checked against the DNA. TRBV21-1 is shown as a pseudogene. This CDR3 spans 16 amino acids.

The V call is TRBV2, the J call TRBJ2-1; TRBD1 matches 7 bases. Germline V gene lookup returns CDR1 SNHLY and CDR2 FYNNEI. The CDR3 length is 13 residues. With V trimmed by 7 bases and J by 6 bases, 6 bases remained unmatched. CDR3 bases: TGTGCCAGCAACGGCCAGGGGGTCAATGAGCAGTTCTTC. It yields the protein CASNGQGVNEQFF.

The genes are TRBV30 and TRBJ1-5, with 7 bases matching TRBD1. Germline V lookup: CDR1 GTSNPN, CDR2 SVGIG (reference sequence). The V and J ends lost 0 bases and 9 bases, in that order; junction bases with no gene match: 5. The CDR3 sequence is 13 residues long. The CDR3 sequence: CAWSVLQGGPQHF. Written as DNA, the CDR3 is TGTGCCTGGAGTGTCCTCCAGGGGGGGCCCCAGCATTTT.

V gene TRBV5-8 combines with J gene TRBJ2-7, with 7 bases aligning to TRBD1. V lost 2 bases, J lost 3 bases, and 11 bases stayed unmatched. The CDR3 has 16 residues. The germline CDR1 and CDR2 sequences are SGHTS and YDEGEE. Here the CDR3 DNA reads TGTGCCAGCAGCTTCGGAACAGGGGCGGGCGTCTACGAGCAGTACTTC. Protein product: CASSFGTGAGVYEQYF.

V and J are TRBV11-3 and TRBJ2-7; TRBD2 is a possible D gene (5 bases). Trimming removed 1 base from V and 5 bases from J, with 15 bases in between. The germline CDR1 and CDR2 sequences are SGHNT and YENEEA. The CDR3 is 15 residues long. The CDR3 nucleotides are TGTGCCAGCAGCTTAGTTGCGGGCTTTAGCAACGAGCAGTACTTC. It codes for CASSLVAGFSNEQYF. The variable domain in full, with the rest retrieved from reference TRBV11-3 and TRBJ2-7, is EAGVVQSPRYKIIEKKQPVAFWCNPISGHNTLYWYLQNLGQGPELLIRYENEEAVDDSQLPKDRFSAERLKGVDSTLKIQPAELGDSAVYLCASSLVAGFSNEQYFGPGTRLTVT.

The chain carries TRBV11-1 and TRBJ2-3; 8 bases are shared with TRBD2. The trim removed 1 base at V and 6 bases at J, leaving 12 bases unmatched. The germline V gene encodes CDR1 SGHAT and CDR2 FQDESV (reference sequence). The CDR3 sequence is 17 residues long. The CDR3: CASSLVGSGSLWDTQYF. Written as DNA, the CDR3 is TGTGCCAGCAGCTTAGTTGGAAGCGGGAGTCTCTGGGATACGCAGTATTTT.

This clone was counted a single time. The V gene is TRBV5-5, the J gene TRBJ2-3; D is uncertain. This CDR3 comprises 12 residues. Germline V lookup: CDR1 SGHKS, CDR2 YYEKEE (reference sequence). V lost 2 bases, J lost 2 bases, and 3 bases lay in between. CDR3 coding DNA: TGTGCCAGCAGCTTCAACACAGATACGCAGTATTTT. Translation gives CASSFNTDTQYF.

This chain connects TRBV14 to TRBJ1-1; D ambiguous. This CDR3 is built from 15 residues. In germline, CDR1 is SGHDN, CDR2 FVKESK. The V end was cut by 5 bases, the J end by 1 base, with 14 bases between. The CDR3 loop reads CASSDRLNPNTEAFF. CDR3 in DNA: TGTGCCAGCAGCGACCGACTGAACCCGAACACTGAAGCTTTCTTT.

The CDR3 DNA reads TGTGCCAGCAGCTTGGTTCCGGAGAAAAACTATGGCTACACCTTC. It is translated as CASSLVPEKNYGYTF. The chain is built from TRBV5-4 and TRBJ1-2; no firm D call. Trimming took off 0 bases at V and 2 bases at J, with 11 bases between the two ends. The length of the CDR3 is 15 residues. From germline, CDR1 is SGHNT and CDR2 YYREEE (reference sequence).

The gene calls are TRBV5-1 and TRBJ2-5, with unresolved D. The CDR3 runs to 14 residues. Germline loops: CDR1 SGHRS, CDR2 YFSETQ. V was clipped by 1 base and J by 4 bases, with 11 bases between them. DNA for the CDR3: TGCGCCAGCAGCTTGAATGGCCAAGGAGAGACCCAGTACTTC. Translating it yields CASSLNGQGETQYF.

The chain carries TRBV11-2 and TRBJ2-2; 9 bases line up with TRBD2. The CDR3 is made up of 16 amino acids. Germline V gives CDR1 SGHAT, CDR2 FQNNGV. J was trimmed by 6 bases and V by 4 bases; bases with no gene match: 9. CDR3 coding DNA: TGTGCCAGCAGCTCCATTAGCGGGAGAGGCGCCGGGGAGCTGTTTTTT. Its protein product is CASSSISGRGAGELFF.

The chain recombines TRBV5-8 with TRBJ2-1, with a weak D call TRBD1 (7 bases). V was clipped by 2 bases and J by 9 bases, with 12 bases between them. Germline V gene sequence: CDR1 SGHTS, CDR2 YDEGEE. CDR3 length: 13 residues. The CDR3 reads CASSFRQGGEQFF. CDR3 DNA sequence: TGTGCCAGCAGCTTCCGACAGGGAGGTGAGCAGTTCTTC.

As DNA, the CDR3 is TGTGCCAGTAGTACGTCCGGGACAAGGGGACTACGGGGCGGCTACGAGCAGTACTTC. The encoded protein is CASSTSGTRGLRGGYEQYF. The gene calls are TRBV19 and TRBJ2-7; possibly TRBD2 for D (7 bases). Germline loops: CDR1 LNHDA, CDR2 SQIVND (reference sequence). There are 19 residues in the CDR3. Trimming removed 4 bases at V and 3 bases at J, with 28 bases between.

The chain combines TRBV6-4 with TRBJ1-6; weak D call: TRBD1 (6 bases). This CDR3 is built from 15 residues. Germline CDR1 and CDR2: MRHNA and SNTAGT. The V end lost 5 bases, the J end lost 6 bases, and 14 bases lay between the germline ends. The CDR3 region has the DNA TGTGCCAGCAGTCGACAGGCCTCCCTTAATTCACCCCTCCACTTT. Translation: CASSRQASLNSPLHF.

The chain joins TRBV5-4 to TRBJ2-7, with a weak D call TRBD2 (6 bases). V lost 4 bases and J lost 3, with 14 bases in between. The CDR3 totals 14 residues. Germline CDR1 SGHNT, CDR2 YYREEE (reference sequence). In nucleotides, the CDR3 is TGTGCCAGCAGCGGGCGGGGCAAGATCTACGAGCAGTACTTC. Translating it yields CASSGRGKIYEQYF.

The rearrangement uses TRBV14 and TRBJ1-2; D is unclear. The CDR3 runs to 17 residues. V lost 5 bases, J lost 3 bases, and 22 bases lay in between. Germline assignment: CDR1 SGHDN and CDR2 FVKESK. The chain's CDR3 is CASSEGTDAALYYGYTF. CDR3 nucleotides: TGTGCCAGCAGCGAAGGAACGGATGCCGCCCTCTACTATGGCTACACCTTC.

The genes are TRBV11-3 and TRBJ2-5; 8 nucleotides match TRBD2. The junction had 10 bases not matched to a gene; V was cut back by 5 bases and J by 2 bases. CDR1 SGHNT and CDR2 YENEEA come from the germline V gene. There are 16 residues in the CDR3. CDR3: CASSRNQGLGQETQYF. CDR3 bases: TGTGCCAGCAGCAGGAACCAGGGACTAGGACAAGAGACCCAGTACTTC.

V gene TRBV7-9 combines with J gene TRBJ2-1; D remains ambiguous. CDR3 length: 14 amino acids. Germline CDR1 and CDR2: SEHNR and FQNEAQ (reference sequence). Trimming left V 4 bases short and J 5 bases short, with 12 bases between. The CDR3 spells CASSSNQPNNEQFF. The CDR3 DNA sequence: TGTGCCAGCAGCTCGAACCAACCCAACAATGAGCAGTTCTTC.

V usage is TRBV6-5 and J usage is TRBJ1-2; no clear D. The CDR3 is 15 amino acids. CDR1 MNHEY and CDR2 SVGAGI come from the germline V gene. V lost 0 bases, J lost 8 bases, and 16 bases lay in between. The CDR3 DNA is TGTGCCAGCAGTTACTCGAGTGGCGATCAGTCCGGCTACACCTTC. It encodes CASSYSSGDQSGYTF.

V gene TRBV7-9 combines with J gene TRBJ2-7; D is ambiguous. There are 14 residues in the CDR3. V was trimmed by 5 bases and J by 7 bases, leaving 18 bases between them. Germline V gene lookup returns CDR1 SEHNR and CDR2 FQNEAQ (reference sequence). The CDR3 region has the DNA TGTGCCAGCAGCAGGCGACAAGGGCCGGGTGAGCAGTACTTC. It specifies CASSRRQGPGEQYF.

The chain has TRBV5-1 and TRBJ2-3; D perhaps matches TRBD1 (6 bases). CDR3 length: 14 residues. The V end lost 4 bases, the J end lost 1 base, and 10 bases lay between the germline ends. Per the germline V gene, CDR1 is SGHRS and CDR2 is YFSETQ. CDR3 amino acids: CASSQRQGTDTQYF. CDR3 sequence (DNA): TGCGCCAGCAGCCAAAGACAGGGCACAGATACGCAGTATTTT.

The chain uses TRBV18 and TRBJ2-7; no clear D gene. Germline CDR1 reads KGHSH; CDR2 reads LQKENI. The CDR3 covers 13 residues. V was clipped by 2 bases and J by 3 bases, with 8 bases between them. The chain's CDR3 is CASSPNINYEQYF. The CDR3 coding sequence is TGTGCCAGCTCACCAAATATCAACTACGAGCAGTACTTC.

The rearrangement uses TRBV6-1 and TRBJ2-7; D might be TRBD1 (5 bases). The CDR3 is 15 amino acids. V was shortened by 5 bases and J by 0 bases, with 14 bases between the two germline ends. In germline, CDR1 is MNHNS, CDR2 SASEGT. CDR3 nucleotides: TGTGCCAGCAGTCCCCCCATGACAGCCTCCTACGAGCAGTACTTC. It specifies CASSPPMTASYEQYF.

The J gene is TRBJ2-5, the V gene TRBV5-1, with 8 bases fitting TRBD2. Germline CDR1 reads SGHRS; CDR2 reads YFSETQ. This CDR3 spans 16 amino acids. The ends lost 0 bases at V and 4 bases at J; junction bases unmatched: 8. The CDR3 DNA sequence: TGCGCCAGCAGCTTGGCCGGGACTAGAAGTGTAGAGACCCAGTACTTC. Translating it yields CASSLAGTRSVETQYF.